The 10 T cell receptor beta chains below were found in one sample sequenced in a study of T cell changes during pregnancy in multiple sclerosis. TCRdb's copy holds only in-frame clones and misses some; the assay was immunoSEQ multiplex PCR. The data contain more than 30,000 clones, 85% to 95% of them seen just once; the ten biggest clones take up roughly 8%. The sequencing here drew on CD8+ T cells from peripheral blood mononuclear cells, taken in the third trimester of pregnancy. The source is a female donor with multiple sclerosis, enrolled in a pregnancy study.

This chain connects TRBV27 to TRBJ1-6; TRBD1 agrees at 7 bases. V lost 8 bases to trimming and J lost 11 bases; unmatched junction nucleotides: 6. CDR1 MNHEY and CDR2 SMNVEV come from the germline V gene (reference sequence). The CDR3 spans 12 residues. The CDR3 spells CASGDRVAPLHF. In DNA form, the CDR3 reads TGTGCCAGCGGCGACAGGGTGGCACCCCTCCACTTT.

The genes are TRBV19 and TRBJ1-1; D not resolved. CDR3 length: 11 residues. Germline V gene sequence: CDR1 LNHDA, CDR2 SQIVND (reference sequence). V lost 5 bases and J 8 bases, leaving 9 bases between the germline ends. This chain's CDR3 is CASSLSREAFF. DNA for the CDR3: TGTGCCAGTAGTCTCAGCAGGGAAGCTTTCTTT.

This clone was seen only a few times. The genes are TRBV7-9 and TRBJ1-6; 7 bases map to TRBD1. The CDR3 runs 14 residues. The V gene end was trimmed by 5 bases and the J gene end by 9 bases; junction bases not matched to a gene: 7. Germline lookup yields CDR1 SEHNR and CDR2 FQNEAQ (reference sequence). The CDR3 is CASSPKTGTSPLHF. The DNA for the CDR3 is TGTGCCAGCAGCCCAAAGACAGGGACTTCACCCCTCCACTTT.

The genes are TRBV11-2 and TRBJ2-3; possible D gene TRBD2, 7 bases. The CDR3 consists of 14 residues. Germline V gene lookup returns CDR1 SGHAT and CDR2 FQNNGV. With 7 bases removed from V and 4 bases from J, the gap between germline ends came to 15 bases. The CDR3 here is CASIGGGRSDTQYF. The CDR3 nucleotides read TGTGCCAGCATAGGGGGGGGTCGGTCAGATACGCAGTATTTT.

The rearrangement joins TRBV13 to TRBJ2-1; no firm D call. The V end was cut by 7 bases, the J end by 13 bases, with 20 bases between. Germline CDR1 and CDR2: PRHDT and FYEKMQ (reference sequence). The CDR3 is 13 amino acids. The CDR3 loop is CASTSVLEMAQFF. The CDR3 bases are TGTGCCAGCACCTCCGTGTTGGAGATGGCTCAGTTCTTC.

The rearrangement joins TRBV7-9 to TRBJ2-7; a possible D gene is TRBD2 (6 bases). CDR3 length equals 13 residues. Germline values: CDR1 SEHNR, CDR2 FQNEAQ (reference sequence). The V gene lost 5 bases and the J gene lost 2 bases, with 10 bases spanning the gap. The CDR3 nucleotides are TGTGCCAGCAGCGAGGCGGGGCCCTACGAGCAGTACTTC. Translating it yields CASSEAGPYEQYF.

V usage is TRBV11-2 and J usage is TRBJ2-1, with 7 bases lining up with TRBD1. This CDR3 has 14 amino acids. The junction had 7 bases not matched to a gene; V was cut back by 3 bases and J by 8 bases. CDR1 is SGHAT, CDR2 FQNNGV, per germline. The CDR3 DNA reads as TGTGCCAGCAGCTTGACGACAGGGAAATATGAGCAGTTCTTC. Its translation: CASSLTTGKYEQFF.

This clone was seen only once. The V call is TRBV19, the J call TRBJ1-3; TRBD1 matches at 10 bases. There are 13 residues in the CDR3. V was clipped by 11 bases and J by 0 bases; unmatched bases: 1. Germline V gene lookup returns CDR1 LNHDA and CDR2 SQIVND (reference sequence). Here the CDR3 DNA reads TGTGCCGACAGGGGGCTCTCTGGAAACACCATATATTTT. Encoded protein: CADRGLSGNTIYF.

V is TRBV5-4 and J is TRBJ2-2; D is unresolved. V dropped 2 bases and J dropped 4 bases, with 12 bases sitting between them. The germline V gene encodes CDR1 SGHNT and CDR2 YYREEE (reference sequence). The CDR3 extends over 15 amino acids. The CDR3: CASSFLQEGTGELFF. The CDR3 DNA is TGTGCCAGCAGCTTCCTCCAGGAAGGCACCGGGGAGCTGTTTTTT.

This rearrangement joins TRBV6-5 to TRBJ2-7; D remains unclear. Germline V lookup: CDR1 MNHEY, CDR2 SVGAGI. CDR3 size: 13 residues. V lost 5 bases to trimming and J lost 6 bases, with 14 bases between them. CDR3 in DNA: TGTGCCAGCAGTCCGTCTATTCCCCCCGAGCAGTACTTC. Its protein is CASSPSIPPEQYF.